This TCR beta chain is from a study of blood T cells in healthy people across ages. The germline gives CDR1 SGHVS, CDR2 FQNEAQ. This CDR3 has 17 amino acids. Using a J-beta primer mix together with a sample-barcoded 5' primer, a second PCR was run for about 6 to 11 cycles. TCRdb re-analysed the 5' RACE reads in MiXCR, keeping a single row per CDR3 protein. The table has around 800,000 distinct CDR3 sequences, under 45% seen once; the top ten hold roughly 18%. Sequenced sample: blood. This sequence joins TRBV7-8 and TRBJ2-4; D remains unclear. The closer fit of TRBJ2-7 to the DNA end suggests the J call may be wrong. The sequence was collected from a man aged 55-75 years in good health. As DNA, the CDR3 is TGTGCCAGCAGCTTAGCGCCTATGGCTCTCCAGGCCTACGAGCAGTACTTC. Amino acid sequence: CASSLAPMALQAYEQYF.